The 22 T cell receptor beta chains below were found in one sample sequenced in a study of T cell responses to AZD1222 COVID-19 vaccine. TCRdb keeps only in-frame clones here, not all; method: immunoSEQ multiplex PCR. The repertoire holds tens of thousands of clones, with over 75% as singletons. Specimen: peripheral blood, collected on day 0 of AZD1222 vaccination. The receptors come from an adult in good health.

The gene calls are TRBV6-1 and TRBJ2-7; 9 bases agree with TRBD1. V shed 1 base, J shed 4 bases, and the junction held 2 bases outside the gene matches. The germline CDR1 and CDR2 sequences are MNHNS and SASEGT. CDR3 length: 14 residues. The CDR3 reads CASSEGGTGYEQYF. CDR3 bases: TGTGCCAGCAGTGAAGGAGGGACAGGGTACGAGCAGTACTTC.

The chain couples TRBV30 to TRBJ1-1, with 7 bases identical to TRBD1. Looked up from germline, CDR1 is GTSNPN and CDR2 is SVGIG (reference sequence). This CDR3 has 16 residues. V shed 0 bases and J 5 bases; nucleotides not matched to a gene: 12. The CDR3 region has the DNA TGTGCCTGGAGTGTCACGGGGACAGAAAGACGAACTGAAGCTTTCTTT. It yields the protein CAWSVTGTERRTEAFF. The full variable domain, rest sourced from reference TRBV30 and TRBJ1-1, is SQTIHQWPATLVQPVGSPLSLECTVEGTSNPNLYWYRQAAGRGLQLLFYSVGIGQISSEVPQNLSASRPQDRQFILSSKKLLLSDSGFYLCAWSVTGTERRTEAFFGQGTRLTVV.

This chain connects TRBV6-5 to TRBJ1-1, with D unclear. CDR1 MNHEY and CDR2 SVGAGI come from the germline V gene. The CDR3 length is 13 residues. The V end lost 4 bases, the J end lost 5 bases, and 11 bases lay between the germline ends. CDR3 in amino acids: CASSSESGTEAFF. CDR3 coding DNA: TGTGCCAGCAGTTCCGAGTCTGGGACTGAAGCTTTCTTT.

V usage is TRBV7-9 and J usage is TRBJ2-3; TRBD2 is a possible D gene (6 bases). The CDR3 spans 14 residues. Germline CDR1 SEHNR, CDR2 FQNEAQ (reference sequence). V was cut by 5 bases and J by 4 bases, with 13 bases left in between. CDR3 DNA: TGTGCCAGCAGCCACGACGGAGGGGCAGATACGCAGTATTTT. This sequence encodes CASSHDGGADTQYF. The whole variable domain, remainder taken from reference TRBV7-9 and TRBJ2-3, is DTGVSQNPRHKITKRGQNVTFRCDPISEHNRLYWYRQTLGQGPEFLTYFQNEAQLEKSRLLSDRFSAERPKGSFSTLEIQRTEQGDSAMYLCASSHDGGADTQYFGPGTRLTVL.

In this sample, this clone turned up a few times. The V gene is TRBV5-6, the J gene TRBJ2-1; the D gene is possibly TRBD1 (6 bases). V gave up 4 bases and J gave up 7 bases, with 15 bases separating them. Germline values: CDR1 SGHDT, CDR2 YYEEEE. This CDR3 region has 14 residues. The CDR3 loop is CASSPGAPKNEQFF. CDR3 bases: TGTGCCAGCAGCCCAGGGGCTCCTAAGAATGAGCAGTTCTTC.

The gene calls are TRBV29-1 and TRBJ2-5; TRBD2 might be the D (7 bases). Germline V gene sequence: CDR1 SQVTM, CDR2 ANQGSEA. The CDR3 covers 14 residues. V lost 7 bases to trimming and J lost 5 bases, with 20 bases between them. In DNA, the CDR3 is TGCAGCGCCGTCGGGGCGGGGGCTGGTGAGACCCAGTACTTC. Protein sequence: CSAVGAGAGETQYF.

CDR3 sequence: CASSDGQGNSPLHF. The DNA of the CDR3 is TGTGCCAGCAGTGACGGGCAGGGTAATTCACCCCTCCACTTT. The chain combines TRBV2 with TRBJ1-6; tentative D call: TRBD1 (5 bases). The germline V gene encodes CDR1 SNHLY and CDR2 FYNNEI. The CDR3 is made up of 14 amino acids. V was pared by 3 bases and J by 6 bases, with 9 bases between.

This clone was seen a handful of times. J is TRBJ2-7 and V is TRBV2; D is possibly TRBD2 (5 bases). This CDR3 has 14 amino acids. Between the trimmed V and J ends, which lost 7 bases and 0 bases, there was a span of 13 bases. The germline V gene encodes CDR1 SNHLY and CDR2 FYNNEI. As DNA, the CDR3 is TGTGCCAGCAAATTGACCCGGGACTCCTACGAGCAGTACTTC. Its protein product is CASKLTRDSYEQYF.

The V call is TRBV29-1, the J call TRBJ2-1, with D possibly being TRBD1 (6 bases). Trimming shortened V by 7 bases and J by 5 bases, and 15 bases separated the two germline ends. The CDR3 totals 13 residues. Germline lookup yields CDR1 SQVTM and CDR2 ANQGSEA. The CDR3 coding sequence is TGCAGCGATCTACGGGACACGGACAATGAGCAGTTCTTC. Protein: CSDLRDTDNEQFF.

The chain recombines TRBV5-6 with TRBJ1-2; the D gene is possibly TRBD1 (5 bases). Germline V lookup: CDR1 SGHDT, CDR2 YYEEEE. Trimming left V 3 bases short and J 0 bases short, with 15 bases between. The CDR3 extends over 16 amino acids. CDR3 loop: CASSSQGVGANYGYTF. The DNA of the CDR3 is TGTGCCAGCAGCTCCCAGGGAGTAGGAGCTAACTATGGCTACACCTTC.

The gene calls are TRBV4-1 and TRBJ1-6, with D unclear. V was shortened by 1 base and J by 0 bases, with 4 bases between the two germline ends. The CDR3 runs 15 residues. The germline CDR1 and CDR2 sequences are MGHRA and YSYEKL. CDR3 nucleotide sequence: TGCGCCAGCAGCCAAGGCACCTCCTATAATTCACCCCTCCACTTT. Translated, it gives CASSQGTSYNSPLHF.

This rearrangement joins TRBV2 to TRBJ2-7; TRBD2 aligns across 11 bases. The V gene's germline CDR1 is SNHLY and CDR2 FYNNEI. The CDR3 loop spans 13 amino acids. After removal of 8 bases from V and 2 bases from J, the junction contained 2 bases not matched to a gene. The CDR3 protein is CASFSGRAYEQYF. The CDR3 DNA reads as TGTGCCAGCTTTAGCGGGAGGGCCTACGAGCAGTACTTC. The full variable domain, in which reference TRBV2 and TRBJ2-7 provide the parts outside the CDR3, is EPEVTQTPSHQVTQMGQEVILRCVPISNHLYFYWYRQILGQKVEFLVSFYNNEISEKSEIFDDQFSVERPDGSNFTLKIRSTKLEDSAMYFCASFSGRAYEQYFGPGTRLTVT.

The rearrangement links TRBV2 to TRBJ1-3, with 7 bases that match TRBD1. V shed 9 bases, J shed 2 bases, and the junction held 1 base outside the gene matches. CDR1 is SNHLY, CDR2 FYNNEI, per germline. The length of the CDR3 is 12 residues. CDR3 coding DNA: TGTGCCAGAACAGGGGCTGGAAACACCATATATTTT. Protein sequence: CARTGAGNTIYF.

V gene TRBV6-4 combines with J gene TRBJ1-1; D unresolved. Germline CDR1 MRHNA, CDR2 SNTAGT. The CDR3 loop spans 16 amino acids. With 6 bases removed from V and 1 base from J, the gap between germline ends came to 18 bases. The CDR3 here is CASSVGTGPGNTEAFF. For the CDR3, the DNA is TGTGCCAGCAGCGTGGGTACTGGGCCAGGGAACACTGAAGCTTTCTTT.

CDR3 in amino acids: CSAPDRNEQFF. The CDR3 nucleotides read TGCAGTGCCCCCGATAGGAATGAGCAGTTCTTC. The rearrangement links TRBV20-1 to TRBJ2-1; D ambiguous. Trimming stripped 6 bases from V and 7 bases from J, with 10 bases between. Germline assignment: CDR1 DFQATT and CDR2 SNEGSKA (reference sequence). The CDR3 has 11 amino acids.

This clone was found a few times. The chain employs TRBV11-2 and TRBJ2-7; D may be TRBD2 (6 bases). V lost 5 bases and J 4 bases, leaving 18 bases between the germline ends. There are 15 residues in the CDR3. Germline CDR1 SGHAT, CDR2 FQNNGV. CDR3 in DNA: TGTGCCAGCAGCCCTGGACTACCTACTTGGTACGAGCAGTACTTC. Translating it yields CASSPGLPTWYEQYF.

The genes are TRBV5-4 and TRBJ2-1; D may be TRBD2 (6 bases). There are 14 residues in the CDR3. V shed 4 bases and J shed 7 bases, with 15 bases lying between them. Looked up from germline, CDR1 is SGHNT and CDR2 is YYREEE (reference sequence). CDR3 region: CASSPAGGVNEQFF. The CDR3 DNA follows: TGTGCCAGCAGCCCAGCGGGCGGGGTGAATGAGCAGTTCTTC. The variable domain in full, completed from reference TRBV5-4 and TRBJ2-1, reads ETGVTQSPTHLIKTRGQQVTLRCSSQSGHNTVSWYQQALGQGPQFIFQYYREEENGRGNFPPRFSGLQFPNYSSELNVNALELDDSALYLCASSPAGGVNEQFFGPGTRLTVL.

The rearrangement joins TRBV10-3 to TRBJ1-2; unclear D gene. V dropped 3 bases and J dropped 0 bases, with 11 bases sitting between them. Germline-derived CDR1 and CDR2 are ENHRY and SYGVKD. CDR3 length: 15 amino acids. The CDR3 DNA reads TGTGCCATCAGTGACCGGACTGCTACTAACTATGGCTACACCTTC. Translating it yields CAISDRTATNYGYTF.

This clone was counted once. The CDR3 spells CASSPPKGSCQPQHF. The CDR3 DNA reads TGTGCCAGCAGCCCCCCCAAGGGCAGTTGTCAGCCCCAGCATTTT. The chain joins TRBV13 to TRBJ1-5; unclear D gene. The CDR3 runs 15 residues. Germline V gene lookup returns CDR1 PRHDT and CDR2 FYEKMQ (reference sequence). V lost 5 bases and J lost 6, with 17 bases in between.

The chain couples TRBV3-1 (or the pseudogene TRBV3-2) to TRBJ1-5; the D gene is possibly TRBD1 (5 bases). The germline CDR1 and CDR2 sequences are LGHDT and YNNKEL (reference sequence). The CDR3 sequence is 12 residues long. Deletions cut 4 bases from V and 11 bases from J, with 12 bases between. CDR3 nucleotide sequence: TGTGCCAGCAGCCCCCCCGGGGGGACCCAGCATTTT. Translated: CASSPPGGTQHF.

For the CDR3, the DNA is TGCGCCAGCAGCTCGATCGGGACTAGCGGGGGCCGGTACAATGAGCAGTTCTTC. Amino acid sequence: CASSSIGTSGGRYNEQFF. The chain combines TRBV5-1 with TRBJ2-1; 14 positions match TRBD2. The CDR3 consists of 18 residues. Germline V lookup: CDR1 SGHRS, CDR2 YFSETQ. The ends lost 3 bases at V and 4 bases at J; junction bases unmatched: 9.

This chain links TRBV7-6 with TRBJ2-7, with a tentative D call TRBD2 (5 bases). Germline loops: CDR1 SGHVS, CDR2 FNYEAQ. The ends were cut back, 5 bases at V and 2 bases at J, with 16 bases in the middle. The CDR3 runs to 15 residues. The CDR3 bases are TGTGCCAGCAGCCAGGAGGCCCAAGGCACCTACGAGCAGTACTTC. Protein: CASSQEAQGTYEQYF.